The present entry profiles one T cell receptor (beta chain) with its context. What it recognizes is unknown. The data originate from a study of PD-L1 blockade in urothelial cancer. At the level of the study: Median T cell yield per blood sample was 120,000 to 150,000 cells.

CDR1 is DFQATT, CDR2 SNEGSKA, per germline (reference sequence). Trimming removed 0 bases at V and 10 bases at J, with 6 bases between. This CDR3 has 10 residues. The method was immunoSEQ multiplex PCR; TCRdb's version includes in-frame clones alone and lacks a portion of them. This sample yields about 76,000 clones, of which about 91% are seen a single time; about 0.94% belongs to the top ten. Time point defined: peripheral blood 6 weeks after treatment start. Study results and limitations: Durable-benefit patients showed greater tumor-associated blood clone expansion at 3 weeks. TCR clonality was measured in pretreatment peripheral blood. Clonality below the median predicted better survival.

The sequencing here drew on PBMCs, taken around atezolizumab (anti-PD-L1) treatment. The chain recombines TRBV20-1 with TRBJ1-1; D ambiguous. The source is a woman aged 80 or over with urothelial cancer. The CDR3 coding sequence is TGCAGTGCTAGAGAGGGGAGAGCTTTCTTT. Protein sequence: CSAREGRAFF.